Presented here are 23 T cell receptor beta chains from one specimen sequenced in a study of cytomegalovirus exposure and HLA in healthy donors. In the PCR, 60 Vbeta and 13 Jbeta primers were used. Clones were read by immunoSEQ multiplex PCR, and TCRdb kept only the in-frame ones, dropping some. This sample's table reports tens of thousands of clones. Sequences were obtained from PBMCs. The receptors shown here come from a woman aged 40 to 49 in good health and CMV-seropositive.

The V and J genes are TRBV30 and TRBJ1-2; TRBD1 agrees at 7 bases. Germline assignment: CDR1 GTSNPN and CDR2 SVGIG (reference sequence). This CDR3 comprises 13 residues. V gave up 0 bases and J gave up 6 bases; unmatched junction bases: 4. CDR3 in amino acids: CAWSVGGGNGYTF. CDR3 nucleotides: TGTGCCTGGAGTGTCGGAGGGGGCAATGGCTACACCTTC. The complete variable domain, with remaining parts taken from reference TRBV30 and TRBJ1-2, reads SQTIHQWPATLVQPVGSPLSLECTVEGTSNPNLYWYRQAAGRGLQLLFYSVGIGQISSEVPQNLSASRPQDRQFILSSKKLLLSDSGFYLCAWSVGGGNGYTFGSGTRLTVV.

This chain uses TRBV5-6 with TRBJ2-7, with D maybe TRBD2 (5 bases). The germline V gene encodes CDR1 SGHDT and CDR2 YYEEEE. CDR3 length: 15 residues. Trimming took off 0 bases at V and 3 bases at J, with 13 bases between the two ends. CDR3 loop: CASSLGTRGYYEQYF. As DNA, the CDR3 is TGTGCCAGCAGCTTGGGGACCCGCGGGTACTACGAGCAGTACTTC.

The rearrangement joins TRBV2 to TRBJ2-5, with D possibly being TRBD1 (6 bases). V lost 5 bases and J 0 bases, leaving 10 bases between the germline ends. This CDR3 has 14 amino acids. The germline V gene encodes CDR1 SNHLY and CDR2 FYNNEI. CDR3 coding DNA: TGTGCCAGCAGTATTAACAGGGACCAAGAGACCCAGTACTTC. Translating gives CASSINRDQETQYF.

The chain is built from TRBV4-1 and TRBJ1-6; weak D call: TRBD1 (5 bases). The CDR3 contains 15 residues. Deletions cut 1 base from V and 6 bases from J, with 10 bases between. The germline V gene has CDR1 MGHRA and CDR2 YSYEKL. CDR3: CASSQGRDFNSPLHF. Written as DNA, the CDR3 is TGCGCCAGCAGCCAAGGCAGGGACTTTAATTCACCCCTCCACTTT.

The chain combines TRBV19 with TRBJ1-1; D is unclear. CDR3 length equals 12 residues. CDR1 is LNHDA, CDR2 SQIVND, per germline (reference sequence). Trimming took 7 bases from V and 4 from J, leaving 10 bases between them. The CDR3 DNA sequence: TGTGCCAGTAAGGACTTTGGCACTGAAGCTTTCTTT. Encoded protein: CASKDFGTEAFF. The complete variable domain, with remaining parts taken from reference TRBV19 and TRBJ1-1, reads DGGITQSPKYLFRKEGQNVTLSCEQNLNHDAMYWYRQDPGQGLRLIYYSQIVNDFQKGDIAEGYSVSREKKESFPLTVTSAQKNPTAFYLCASKDFGTEAFFGQGTRLTVV.

The J gene is TRBJ2-3, the V gene TRBV5-1, with TRBD1 identical over 7 bases. With 6 bases clipped from V and 5 bases from J, the junction kept 6 bases outside the gene matches. The CDR3 is 13 residues long. Germline CDR1 is SGHRS and CDR2 is YFSETQ. CDR3 in amino acids: CASTRGSLDTQYF. Written as DNA, the CDR3 is TGCGCCAGCACCAGGGGGAGTCTAGATACGCAGTATTTT.

The gene calls are TRBV10-3 and TRBJ2-2; 8 bases are a match to TRBD1. There are 14 residues in the CDR3. CDR1 ENHRY and CDR2 SYGVKD come from the germline V gene. J gave up 7 bases and V 10 bases, and 11 bases lay outside the gene matches. The CDR3 protein is CATSGQGIFGELFF. CDR3 coding DNA: TGTGCCACCTCCGGACAGGGCATATTCGGGGAGCTGTTTTTT.

In nucleotides, the CDR3 is TGTGCCAGCAGCCCTGGAGCGGGGGCGAACACCGGGGAGCTGTTTTTT. Protein product: CASSPGAGANTGELFF. J is TRBJ2-2 and V is TRBV5-4, with 8 nucleotides matching TRBD2. The CDR3 is made up of 16 amino acids. V lost 4 bases to trimming and J lost 0 bases; unmatched junction nucleotides: 5. The V gene's germline CDR1 is SGHNT and CDR2 YYREEE (reference sequence).

The chain is built from TRBV2 and TRBJ2-5; 7 bases are shared with TRBD1. Per germline, CDR1 SNHLY and CDR2 FYNNEI. This CDR3 is built from 13 residues. Trimming cost V 6 bases and J 5 bases; bases outside gene matches: 6. This CDR3 reads CASRPDRWETQYF. The CDR3 DNA sequence: TGTGCCAGCAGACCGGACAGGTGGGAGACCCAGTACTTC.

The chain links TRBV2 to TRBJ2-7, with TRBD1 matching over 10 bases. The V gene end was trimmed by 6 bases and the J gene end by 2 bases; junction bases not matched to a gene: 7. This CDR3 is built from 15 residues. Germline V gene data show CDR1 as SNHLY and CDR2 as FYNNEI. This chain's CDR3 is CASRLDRGLTYEQYF. Written as DNA, the CDR3 is TGTGCCAGCAGACTCGACAGGGGGCTTACCTACGAGCAGTACTTC.

The gene calls are TRBV11-2 and TRBJ1-5; 10 bases are a match to TRBD1. CDR3 length: 15 residues. Per the germline V gene, CDR1 is SGHAT and CDR2 is FQNNGV. With V trimmed by 1 base and J by 5 bases, 2 bases remained unmatched. The CDR3 loop is CASSLAGTGDQPQHF. Here the CDR3 DNA reads TGTGCCAGCAGCTTAGCCGGGACAGGGGATCAGCCCCAGCATTTT.

The chain has TRBV15 and TRBJ1-4; TRBD1 matches at 9 bases. The V and J ends lost 0 bases and 8 bases, in that order; junction bases with no gene match: 10. Germline CDR1 LNHNV, CDR2 YYDKDF (reference sequence). The CDR3 extends over 17 amino acids. The DNA of the CDR3 is TGTGCCACCAGCAGAGATCGTTGGGGACAGGGACGAGAAAAACTGTTTTTT. It codes for CATSRDRWGQGREKLFF.

V gene TRBV4-1 combines with J gene TRBJ2-1, with 8 nucleotides matching TRBD2. The CDR3 has 17 amino acids. The germline V gene encodes CDR1 MGHRA and CDR2 YSYEKL. With 3 bases clipped from V and 9 bases from J, the junction kept 16 bases outside the gene matches. The DNA for the CDR3 is TGCGCCAGCAGCCAGACAACATCCGGGACTAGTAGTCCTGAGCAGTTCTTC. It translates to CASSQTTSGTSSPEQFF.

The chain uses TRBV7-6 and TRBJ1-2, with 7 nucleotides matching TRBD1. This CDR3 is 13 amino acids long. Per germline, CDR1 SGHVS and CDR2 FNYEAQ. Germline trimming cut 1 base from V and 4 bases from J; bases unmatched to any gene: 0. This chain's CDR3 is CASSLGDSYGYTF. The CDR3 nucleotides read TGTGCCAGCAGCTTAGGGGACAGCTATGGCTACACCTTC.

V and J are TRBV28 and TRBJ1-2, with 9 positions matching TRBD1. V dropped 6 bases and J dropped 4; count of bases not matched to a gene: 3. The CDR3 is made up of 13 amino acids. Germline V gene lookup returns CDR1 MDHEN and CDR2 SYDVKM. CDR3 region: CASRMDRGYGYTF. The CDR3 region has the DNA TGTGCCAGCAGAATGGACAGGGGCTATGGCTACACCTTC.

CDR3: CASRPGTGEFREQFF. The CDR3 coding sequence is TGTGCCAGCAGACCCGGGACAGGGGAGTTTCGTGAGCAGTTCTTC. The chain is built from TRBV6-6 and TRBJ2-1; TRBD1 agrees at 10 bases. The germline gives CDR1 MNHNY, CDR2 SVGAGI (reference sequence). The CDR3 loop spans 15 amino acids. After removal of 6 bases from V and 9 bases from J, the junction contained 11 bases not matched to a gene.

The chain combines TRBV5-6 with TRBJ1-3, with D unresolved. CDR3 length: 15 amino acids. Germline CDR1 and CDR2: SGHDT and YYEEEE. Trimming cost V 3 bases and J 0 bases, with 10 bases left between them. CDR3 sequence: CASSSYYISGNTIYF. The CDR3, as DNA: TGTGCCAGCAGCTCATACTATATCTCTGGAAACACCATATATTTT.

This chain uses TRBV29-1 with TRBJ2-5; 7 nucleotides line up with TRBD1. The CDR3 totals 14 residues. Germline V gives CDR1 SQVTM, CDR2 ANQGSEA. The trim removed 2 bases at V and 4 bases at J, leaving 7 bases unmatched. The CDR3 loop is CSVEPGQIRETQYF. The CDR3 bases are TGCAGCGTTGAACCGGGACAGATCCGAGAGACCCAGTACTTC.

The rearrangement joins TRBV5-1 to TRBJ1-2; D is unclear. Germline V CDR1 and CDR2: SGHRS, YFSETQ. V was shortened by 3 bases and J by 0 bases, with 9 bases between the two germline ends. CDR3 length: 14 residues. The CDR3 DNA sequence: TGCGCCAGCAGCTCCTGGACTTCTAACTATGGCTACACCTTC. Translating it yields CASSSWTSNYGYTF.

CDR3 DNA sequence: TGTGCCAGCAACCTGGACAGGGCAGAGAGCACTGAAGCTTTCTTT. Its protein is CASNLDRAESTEAFF. The V call is TRBV6-1, the J call TRBJ1-1; 8 bases align to TRBD1. This CDR3 is built from 15 residues. Trimming took 7 bases from V and 4 from J; bases not matched to a gene: 11. Germline V lookup: CDR1 MNHNS, CDR2 SASEGT.

This rearrangement joins TRBV5-1 to TRBJ2-2; a weak D match, TRBD1 (5 bases). The CDR3 totals 15 residues. From germline, CDR1 is SGHRS and CDR2 YFSETQ. With 5 bases removed from V and 0 bases from J, the gap between germline ends came to 11 bases. The CDR3 nucleotides read TGCGCCAGCAGATGGGTGACAGCGAACACCGGGGAGCTGTTTTTT. Its translation: CASRWVTANTGELFF.

The chain has TRBV4-1 and TRBJ2-1; TRBD1 might be the D (6 bases). The CDR3 consists of 20 residues. Germline-derived CDR1 and CDR2 are MGHRA and YSYEKL. V gave up 1 base and J gave up 0 bases, with 22 bases separating them. CDR3 sequence reads: CASSQAPGTQVRSSYNEQFF. The CDR3 DNA follows: TGCGCCAGCAGCCAAGCCCCCGGGACACAAGTCAGGTCCTCCTACAATGAGCAGTTCTTC.

The chain has TRBV6-5 and TRBJ2-5; 10 nucleotides line up with TRBD1. Gene TRBJ2-7 matches the end of the DNA better, so the J call may be wrong. The CDR3 totals 16 residues. Germline-derived CDR1 and CDR2 are MNHEY and SVGAGI. CDR3 nucleotides: TGTGCCAGCAGTTACTCGAGCGGACAGGGGGTCTACGAGCAGTACTTC. Amino acids: CASSYSSGQGVYEQYF.